This TCR beta chain came from a study of OX40 agonist ivuxolimab in advanced cancers. In the study overall: Antecedent anti-PD-1, anti-PD-L1 or anti-CTLA-4 therapy was permissible, with 30% to 50% having received some. Study-wide results and caveats: With doses of 0.1 to 3.0 mg/kg, CD4+ and CD8+ blood T cells had undergone clonal expansion by week 6.

This CDR3 has 16 residues. From germline, CDR1 is MDHEN and CDR2 SYDVKM. V lost 5 bases and J 0 bases, leaving 14 bases between the germline ends. Sequencing used immunoSEQ multiplex PCR; TCRdb keeps in-frame clones, though not all of them. Altogether around 95,000 clones are present, around 90% being singletons, with the ten largest covering 0.6% to 0.8%. As to this clone: Its antigen is still unknown.

The specimen was CD4+ or CD8+ T cells sorted from blood, collected in a trial of the OX40 agonist ivuxolimab. The origin of this receptor is an adult with an advanced solid tumor such as melanoma, head and neck, liver or kidney cancer. V is TRBV28 and J is TRBJ1-3; D is possibly TRBD1 (5 bases). CDR3 sequence (DNA): TGTGCCAGCAGTCCATCTGCGGGGGACTCTGGAAACACCATATATTTT. This sequence encodes CASSPSAGDSGNTIYF. The full variable domain, rest sourced from reference TRBV28 and TRBJ1-3, is DVKVTQSSRYLVKRTGEKVFLECVQDMDHENMFWYRQDPGLGLRLIYFSYDVKMKEKGDIPEGYSVSREKKERFSLILESASTNQTSMYLCASSPSAGDSGNTIYFGEGSWLTVV.